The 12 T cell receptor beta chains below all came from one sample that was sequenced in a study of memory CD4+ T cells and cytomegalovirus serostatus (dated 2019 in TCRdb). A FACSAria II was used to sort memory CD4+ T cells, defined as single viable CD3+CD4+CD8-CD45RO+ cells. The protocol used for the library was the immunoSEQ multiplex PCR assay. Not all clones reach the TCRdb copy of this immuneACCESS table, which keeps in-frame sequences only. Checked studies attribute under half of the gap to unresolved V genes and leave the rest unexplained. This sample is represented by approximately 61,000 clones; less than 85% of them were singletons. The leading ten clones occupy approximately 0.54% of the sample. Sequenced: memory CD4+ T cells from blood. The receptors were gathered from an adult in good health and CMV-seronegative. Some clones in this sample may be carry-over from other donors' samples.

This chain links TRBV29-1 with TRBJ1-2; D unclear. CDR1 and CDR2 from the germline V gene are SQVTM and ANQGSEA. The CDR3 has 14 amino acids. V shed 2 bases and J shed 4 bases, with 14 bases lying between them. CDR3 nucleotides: TGCAGCGTTGAAAGGGTCCGCGACCCCTATGGCTACACCTTC. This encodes CSVERVRDPYGYTF.

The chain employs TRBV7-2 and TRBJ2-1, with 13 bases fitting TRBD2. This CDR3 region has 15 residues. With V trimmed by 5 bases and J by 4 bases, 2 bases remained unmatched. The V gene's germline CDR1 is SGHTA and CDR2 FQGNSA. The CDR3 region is CASSAGLAGYNEQFF. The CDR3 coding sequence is TGTGCCAGCAGCGCGGGACTAGCGGGATACAATGAGCAGTTCTTC.

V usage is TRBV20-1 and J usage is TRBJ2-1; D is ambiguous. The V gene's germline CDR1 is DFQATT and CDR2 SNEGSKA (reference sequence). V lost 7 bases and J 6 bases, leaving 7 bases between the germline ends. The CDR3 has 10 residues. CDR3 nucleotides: TGCAGTGGGAAGGGCAATGAGCAGTTCTTC. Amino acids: CSGKGNEQFF.

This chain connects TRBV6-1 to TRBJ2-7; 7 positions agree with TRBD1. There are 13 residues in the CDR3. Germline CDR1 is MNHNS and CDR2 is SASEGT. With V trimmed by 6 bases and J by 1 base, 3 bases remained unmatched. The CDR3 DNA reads TGTGCCAGCAGGCCGGGACAGTCCTACGAGCAGTACTTC. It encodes CASRPGQSYEQYF.

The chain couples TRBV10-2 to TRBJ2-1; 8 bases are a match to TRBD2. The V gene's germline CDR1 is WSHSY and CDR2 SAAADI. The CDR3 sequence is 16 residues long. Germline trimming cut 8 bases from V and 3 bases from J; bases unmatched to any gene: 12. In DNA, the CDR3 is TGCGCCAGCCATAAGGGGGGAACTAGCGGCTACAATGAGCAGTTCTTC. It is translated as CASHKGGTSGYNEQFF.

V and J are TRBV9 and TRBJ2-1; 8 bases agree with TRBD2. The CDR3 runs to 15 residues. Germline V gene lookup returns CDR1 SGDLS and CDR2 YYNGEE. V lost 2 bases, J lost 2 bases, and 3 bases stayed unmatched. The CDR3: CASSVREATYNEQFF. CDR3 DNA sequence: TGTGCCAGCAGCGTGCGGGAGGCGACCTACAATGAGCAGTTCTTC.

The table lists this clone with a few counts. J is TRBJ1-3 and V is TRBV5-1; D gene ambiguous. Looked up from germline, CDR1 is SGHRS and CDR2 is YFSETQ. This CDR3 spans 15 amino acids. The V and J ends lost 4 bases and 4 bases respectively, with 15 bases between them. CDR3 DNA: TGCGCCAGCAGCCCTTACGACGACGCCGGAAACACCATATATTTT. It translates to CASSPYDDAGNTIYF.

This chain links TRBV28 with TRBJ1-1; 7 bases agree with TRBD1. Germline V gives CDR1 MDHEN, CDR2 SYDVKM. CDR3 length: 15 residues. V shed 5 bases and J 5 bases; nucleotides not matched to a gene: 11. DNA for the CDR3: TGTGCCAGCAGTCGCATCGACAGGGCCAATACTGAAGCTTTCTTT. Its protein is CASSRIDRANTEAFF. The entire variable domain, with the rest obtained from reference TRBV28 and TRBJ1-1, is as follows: DVKVTQSSRYLVKRTGEKVFLECVQDMDHENMFWYRQDPGLGLRLIYFSYDVKMKEKGDIPEGYSVSREKKERFSLILESASTNQTSMYLCASSRIDRANTEAFFGQGTRLTVV.

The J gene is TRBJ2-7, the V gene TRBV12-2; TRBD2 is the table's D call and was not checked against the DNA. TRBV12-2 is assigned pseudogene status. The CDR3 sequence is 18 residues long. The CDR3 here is CASRLRSSERGASYEQYF. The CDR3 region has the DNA TGTGCAAGTCGCTTAAGATCGTCTGAGCGGGGGGCCTCCTACGAGCAGTACTTC.

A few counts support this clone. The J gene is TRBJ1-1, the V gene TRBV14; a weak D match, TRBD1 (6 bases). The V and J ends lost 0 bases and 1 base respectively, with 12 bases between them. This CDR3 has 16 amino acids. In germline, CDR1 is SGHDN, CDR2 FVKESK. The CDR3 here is CASSQDEGQWNTEAFF. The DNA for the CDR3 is TGTGCCAGCAGCCAAGATGAGGGACAATGGAACACTGAAGCTTTCTTT.

The CDR3 DNA sequence: TGTGCCACTTCCCCCTGGACAGGGGGAAACACCATATATTTT. Its translation is CATSPWTGGNTIYF. The rearrangement uses TRBV28 and TRBJ1-3, with 8 bases matching TRBD1. In germline, CDR1 is MDHEN, CDR2 SYDVKM. The CDR3 length is 14 residues. Trimming took 10 bases from V and 4 from J; bases not matched to a gene: 9.

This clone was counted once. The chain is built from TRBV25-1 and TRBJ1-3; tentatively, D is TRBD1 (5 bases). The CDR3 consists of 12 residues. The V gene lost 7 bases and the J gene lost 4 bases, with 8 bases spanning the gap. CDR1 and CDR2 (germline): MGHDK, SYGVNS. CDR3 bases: TGTGCCAGCAAGGACACCGGAAACACCATATATTTT. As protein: CASKDTGNTIYF.